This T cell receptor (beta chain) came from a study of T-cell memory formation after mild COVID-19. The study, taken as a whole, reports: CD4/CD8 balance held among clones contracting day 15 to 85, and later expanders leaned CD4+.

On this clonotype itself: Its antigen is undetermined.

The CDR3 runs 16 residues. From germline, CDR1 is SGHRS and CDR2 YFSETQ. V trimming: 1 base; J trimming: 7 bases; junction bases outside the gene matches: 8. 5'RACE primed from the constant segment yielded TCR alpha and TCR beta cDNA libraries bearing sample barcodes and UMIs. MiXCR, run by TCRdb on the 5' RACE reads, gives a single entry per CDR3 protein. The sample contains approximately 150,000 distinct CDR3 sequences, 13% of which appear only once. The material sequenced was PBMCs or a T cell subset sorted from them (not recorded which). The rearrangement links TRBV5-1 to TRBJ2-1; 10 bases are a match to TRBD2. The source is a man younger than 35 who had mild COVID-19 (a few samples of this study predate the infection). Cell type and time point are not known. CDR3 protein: CASSLSGGAPGNEQFF. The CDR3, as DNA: TGCGCCAGCAGCTTGAGCGGGGGGGCCCCAGGGAATGAGCAGTTCTTC.